This record covers a single TCR beta chain. Antigen unknown. These data are taken from a study of cytomegalovirus exposure and HLA in healthy donors. Overall study findings and caveats: Among the CMV-associated chains, three were confirmed in vitro as specific for CMV antigens.

In the PCR, 60 Vbeta and 13 Jbeta primers were used. Sequencing used immunoSEQ multiplex PCR; TCRdb keeps in-frame clones, though not all of them. This sample has about 100,000 clones, with 65% to 85% found just once. J was trimmed by 5 bases and V by 1 base; bases with no gene match: 6. The CDR3 consists of 16 residues. CDR1 and CDR2 from the germline V gene are MGHRA and YSYEKL. The receptor's source is a man aged 25-40 years in good health and CMV-seronegative. The sample consisted of PBMCs. The rearrangement uses TRBV4-1 and TRBJ1-5; 9 bases fit TRBD1. CDR3 DNA sequence: TGCGCCAGCAGCCAAGGGGACAGGGTGGGGTATCAGCCCCAGCATTTT. Its protein product is CASSQGDRVGYQPQHF.